What follows are 24 T cell receptor beta chains derived from one specimen sequenced in a study of radiotherapy plus CTLA-4 blockade in lung cancer. The data were produced by immunoSEQ multiplex PCR, yet TCRdb's version contains in-frame clones alone and is incomplete. The table has about 26,000 clones, approximately 77% seen once. Material: peripheral blood, obtained from a patient treated with radiotherapy plus ipilimumab. The receptors were sampled from a human donor with non-small cell lung cancer that progressed on radiotherapy plus ipilimumab.

This clone came up a few times. The chain links TRBV15 to TRBJ2-2, with D hard to call. Germline CDR1 and CDR2: LNHNV and YYDKDF (reference sequence). The V end lost 0 bases, the J end lost 7 bases, and 3 bases lay between the germline ends. This CDR3 has 12 residues. CDR3: CATSRDGGELFF. The CDR3, as DNA: TGTGCCACCAGCAGAGATGGCGGGGAGCTGTTTTTT. The variable domain in full, with the rest retrieved from reference TRBV15 and TRBJ2-2, is DAMVIQNPRYQVTQFGKPVTLSCSQTLNHNVMYWYQQKSSQAPKLLFHYYDKDFNNEADTPDNFQSRRPNTSFCFLDIRSPGLGDTAMYLCATSRDGGELFFGEGSRLTVL.

This rearrangement joins TRBV19 to TRBJ2-2; TRBD2 is a possible D gene (6 bases). The V gene lost 7 bases and the J gene lost 7 bases, with 16 bases spanning the gap. CDR1 LNHDA and CDR2 SQIVND come from the germline V gene (reference sequence). The CDR3 consists of 14 residues. The CDR3 protein is CASTPGRGLGELFF. The CDR3 bases are TGTGCCAGTACCCCGGGGCGGGGCCTCGGGGAGCTGTTTTTT.

The CDR3 sequence is CASAGAEDEQYF. The CDR3 DNA follows: TGTGCCAGCGCAGGGGCGGAGGACGAGCAGTACTTC. The chain links TRBV11-2 to TRBJ2-7, with D perhaps TRBD1 (6 bases). Germline CDR1 and CDR2: SGHAT and FQNNGV. The CDR3 runs to 12 residues. Trimming removed 8 bases at V and 5 bases at J, with 13 bases between.

This clone has a single count. The chain uses TRBV11-2 and TRBJ1-1, with D tentatively TRBD1 (5 bases). The germline V gene has CDR1 SGHAT and CDR2 FQNNGV. The V end was cut by 8 bases, the J end by 6 bases, with 13 bases between. The CDR3 spans 12 residues. The CDR3 bases are TGTGCCAGCCTGGGGCGCGCGGCTGAAGCTTTCTTT. It is translated as CASLGRAAEAFF.

This chain joins TRBV5-8 and TRBJ2-2; 8 positions match TRBD2. The CDR3 covers 16 residues. V gave up 4 bases and J gave up 0 bases; unmatched junction bases: 5. The germline V gene has CDR1 SGHTS and CDR2 YDEGEE. CDR3 DNA sequence: TGTGCCAGCAGCCGCGGACTAGCCGCGAACACCGGGGAGCTGTTTTTT. Amino acids: CASSRGLAANTGELFF.

This clone was recorded once. V and J are TRBV7-9 and TRBJ2-3; 9 bases line up with TRBD2. The CDR3 runs to 18 residues. The ends lost 2 bases at V and 0 bases at J; junction bases unmatched: 9. Germline-derived CDR1 and CDR2 are SEHNR and FQNEAQ (reference sequence). The CDR3 bases are TGTGCCAGCAGCTTACGGGGAGCGGGGGGCCCTAGCACAGATACGCAGTATTTT. It translates to CASSLRGAGGPSTDTQYF.

The rearrangement links TRBV5-1 to TRBJ1-5; 7 bases fit TRBD1. Germline CDR1 SGHRS, CDR2 YFSETQ. This CDR3 has 18 amino acids. With 0 bases clipped from V and 4 bases from J, the junction kept 13 bases outside the gene matches. The CDR3 DNA reads TGCGCCAGCAGCTTGGGGCCCTCCAGACAGGGATTTAATCAGCCCCAGCATTTT. Translating it yields CASSLGPSRQGFNQPQHF.

The gene calls are TRBV7-9 and TRBJ2-3, with TRBD2 matching over 7 bases. J gave up 9 bases and V 5 bases, and 8 bases lay outside the gene matches. The germline V gene encodes CDR1 SEHNR and CDR2 FQNEAQ (reference sequence). The CDR3 runs to 13 residues. The CDR3 protein is CASSPQTSRTQYF. The DNA of the CDR3 is TGTGCCAGCAGCCCCCAGACTAGCAGAACGCAGTATTTT. The full variable domain, in which reference TRBV7-9 and TRBJ2-3 provide the parts outside the CDR3, is DTGVSQNPRHKITKRGQNVTFRCDPISEHNRLYWYRQTLGQGPEFLTYFQNEAQLEKSRLLSDRFSAERPKGSFSTLEIQRTEQGDSAMYLCASSPQTSRTQYFGPGTRLTVL.

The chain carries TRBV4-3 and TRBJ1-2; no clear D gene. V lost 3 bases, J lost 1 base, and 12 bases lay in between. Germline lookup yields CDR1 LGHNA and CDR2 YSLEER. The CDR3 contains 15 residues. CDR3 sequence: CASSQEASLNYGYTF. In DNA, the CDR3 is TGCGCCAGCAGCCAGGAAGCATCCCTTAACTATGGCTACACCTTC.

CDR3 sequence: CASSVGFVGARNTGELFF. CDR3 nucleotides: TGTGCCAGCAGCGTAGGGTTTGTGGGAGCGAGGAACACCGGGGAGCTGTTTTTT. This rearrangement joins TRBV9 to TRBJ2-2; a weak D match, TRBD2 (5 bases). The V end lost 0 bases, the J end lost 1 base, and 16 bases lay between the germline ends. The germline gives CDR1 SGDLS, CDR2 YYNGEE. The CDR3 loop spans 18 amino acids.

The CDR3 here is CASSLAGTNTEAFF. CDR3 bases: TGTGCCAGCAGCTTAGCGGGGACGAACACTGAAGCTTTCTTT. The V and J genes are TRBV7-9 and TRBJ1-1; TRBD1 is a possible D gene (5 bases). Germline CDR1 is SEHNR and CDR2 is FQNEAQ (reference sequence). V shed 0 bases and J shed 1 base, with 6 bases lying between them. This CDR3 has 14 residues.

V is TRBV13 and J is TRBJ2-1; 9 bases line up with TRBD2. V dropped 5 bases and J dropped 7; count of bases not matched to a gene: 6. The CDR3 sequence is 14 residues long. Germline V gene lookup returns CDR1 PRHDT and CDR2 FYEKMQ (reference sequence). The CDR3 region has the DNA TGTGCCAGCAGCCCCCCTAGCGGGATAAATGAGCAGTTCTTC. Residues: CASSPPSGINEQFF.

The chain combines TRBV27 with TRBJ2-7; a weak D match, TRBD2 (5 bases). Trimming shortened V by 1 base and J by 0 bases, and 10 bases separated the two germline ends. The CDR3 sequence is 15 residues long. CDR1 is MNHEY, CDR2 SMNVEV, per germline (reference sequence). This CDR3 is CASSLFGGTSYEQYF. As DNA, the CDR3 is TGTGCCAGCAGTTTATTTGGAGGAACCTCCTACGAGCAGTACTTC.

This clone was counted a few times. The chain joins TRBV9 to TRBJ1-1; tentatively, D is TRBD1 (5 bases). Germline assignment: CDR1 SGDLS and CDR2 YYNGEE. CDR3 length equals 15 residues. Deletions cut 0 bases from V and 6 bases from J, with 15 bases between. CDR3 coding DNA: TGTGCCAGCAGCGTAGCCGGGGGGTCGGACTCTGAAGCTTTCTTT. Translation gives CASSVAGGSDSEAFF.

The chain couples TRBV11-2 to TRBJ2-2; D remains ambiguous. The ends were cut back, 6 bases at V and 0 bases at J, with 2 bases in the middle. The CDR3 loop spans 12 amino acids. Germline V gives CDR1 SGHAT, CDR2 FQNNGV. The CDR3 reads CASRPNTGELFF. In DNA, the CDR3 is TGTGCCAGCAGACCGAACACCGGGGAGCTGTTTTTT.

The rearrangement links TRBV5-4 to TRBJ1-5, with 10 bases lining up with TRBD1. The junction had 8 bases not matched to a gene; V was cut back by 5 bases and J by 3 bases. There are 16 residues in the CDR3. Germline loops: CDR1 SGHNT, CDR2 YYREEE (reference sequence). DNA of the CDR3: TGTGCCAGCAGTTCCGGGACAGGGGCCTCCAATCAGCCCCAGCATTTT. Translated: CASSSGTGASNQPQHF.

The V and J genes are TRBV5-4 and TRBJ2-5, with 8 bases fitting TRBD1. Trimming removed 3 bases from V and 4 bases from J; junction bases left unmatched: 8. Looked up from germline, CDR1 is SGHNT and CDR2 is YYREEE (reference sequence). The CDR3 is 15 amino acids. The CDR3 sequence: CASSSAAGGRETQYF. CDR3 nucleotides: TGTGCCAGCAGCTCCGCGGCAGGGGGCCGAGAGACCCAGTACTTC.

The chain combines TRBV6-5 with TRBJ1-2; D perhaps matches TRBD1 (6 bases). V was shortened by 1 base and J by 9 bases, with 12 bases between the two germline ends. From germline, CDR1 is MNHEY and CDR2 SVGAGI. This CDR3 spans 13 amino acids. CDR3 residues: CASSYWDTRSYTF. CDR3 nucleotides: TGTGCCAGCAGTTACTGGGACACCCGAAGCTACACCTTC.

The chain uses TRBV6-5 and TRBJ2-5; 14 bases map to TRBD2. V lost 9 bases, J lost 6 bases, and 6 bases stayed unmatched. Looked up from germline, CDR1 is MNHEY and CDR2 is SVGAGI. The length of the CDR3 is 14 residues. The CDR3 DNA follows: TGTGCCAGTCGACTAGCGGGAGGGAAAAAGACCCAGTACTTC. Translation gives CASRLAGGKKTQYF.

This chain links TRBV19 with TRBJ1-5; D gene ambiguous. The CDR3 has 16 residues. The germline gives CDR1 LNHDA, CDR2 SQIVND (reference sequence). Trimming took off 3 bases at V and 7 bases at J, with 19 bases between the two ends. Here the CDR3 reads CASSIRRAEGRQPQHF. CDR3 DNA: TGTGCCAGTAGTATTAGGAGGGCCGAAGGAAGGCAGCCCCAGCATTTT.

J is TRBJ2-5 and V is TRBV7-9; 7 bases match TRBD1. The CDR3 sequence is 16 residues long. The trim removed 6 bases at V and 4 bases at J, leaving 14 bases unmatched. Germline loops: CDR1 SEHNR, CDR2 FQNEAQ (reference sequence). This CDR3 is CASRLTWGRQGETQYF. As DNA, the CDR3 is TGTGCCAGCAGATTAACTTGGGGAAGACAGGGAGAGACCCAGTACTTC.

This chain joins TRBV30 and TRBJ1-2, with 9 nucleotides matching TRBD1. This CDR3 contains 13 residues. V was pared by 7 bases and J by 8 bases, with 11 bases of the junction left unmatched. Germline-derived CDR1 and CDR2 are GTSNPN and SVGIG (reference sequence). This CDR3 reads CASSRDRVRGYTF. In nucleotides, the CDR3 is TGTGCCTCCTCCCGGGACAGGGTCCGGGGCTACACCTTC.

This CDR3 is CASSPSTDTQYF. The CDR3, as DNA: TGTGCCAGCAGCCCTAGCACAGATACGCAGTATTTT. The V gene is TRBV6-6, the J gene TRBJ2-3; D gene uncertain. Trimming removed 6 bases from V and 0 bases from J, with 4 bases in between. The germline V gene encodes CDR1 MNHNY and CDR2 SVGAGI (reference sequence). The CDR3 loop spans 12 amino acids.

A few counts support this clone. The chain links TRBV5-4 to TRBJ1-6, with D perhaps matching TRBD1 (5 bases). This CDR3 is 14 amino acids long. Germline lookup yields CDR1 SGHNT and CDR2 YYREEE (reference sequence). Trimming stripped 4 bases from V and 7 bases from J, with 12 bases between. CDR3: CASSPGWGNSPLHF. CDR3 DNA sequence: TGTGCCAGCAGCCCCGGGTGGGGGAATTCACCCCTCCACTTT.